This TCR beta chain was identified in a study of cytomegalovirus exposure and HLA in healthy donors (dated by TCRdb to 2017 to 2019). At the level of the whole study: An earlier analysis of several hundred of the donors reported 276 Gb of sequence data and 120 million or so unique TCR beta sequences from about 179 million T cells. An early release that covered some 640 HLA-typed donors contained approximately 300 gigabases of sequencing data and tens of millions of unique TCR sequences. Among the roughly 400 genotyped donors, approximately 77% belonged to the genetic ancestry cluster associated with self-reported Caucasian donors. The aim of the study was to test whether cataloging public T cell receptors could identify signatures of past pathogen exposure. Using immunosequencing, the study profiled T cell repertoires from 500 to 800 subjects and related those repertoires to cytomegalovirus serostatus. Along with the roughly 700-subject first cohort, a separate validation cohort of over 90 different subjects was used. To predict cytomegalovirus infection status, the study combined high-throughput TCR immunosequencing, statistical association of individual TCRs with disease status, and machine learning. To study patterns of TCR occurrence, a later analysis re-analyzed previously published TCR beta repertoires from 600 to 750 donors and added high-resolution HLA genotyping. In the later analysis, no new phenotypic data were used to find candidate immune exposures; instead, reliance was placed on TCR beta sequences and their occurrence across donors. In an earlier analysis of around 540 of the donors, high-throughput TCR beta sequencing was used to judge whether each TCR beta V gene segment behaved as functional or pseudogenic. Donor age, sex, ethnicity and CMV serostatus were compiled alongside the repertoire data. A later genetic analysis used genome-wide SNP genotypes for 398 of the 666 donors, treating that subset as a discovery cohort. Every repertoire in the discovery cohort had been generated on one and the same sequencing platform. HLA typing included class I and class II loci at four-digit resolution. Typing coverage varied by locus: roughly 629-640 donors for A, B, C, DRB1 and DQB1; approximately 500 for DQA1; around 570 for DPA1; around 450 for DPB1. Four to six DR-DQ haplotypes were handled as single units for association and clustering, since linkage in the cohort was strong. On average, about 200,000 unique TCR beta nucleotide sequences were sequenced per donor among several hundred genotyped donors of the cohort, with around 19% of those sequences being non-productive. What the study reported, not specific to this receptor: Because the 87-base-pair reads could not distinguish some IMGT-functional V segments, including TRBV6-2 and TRBV6-3, those segments were excluded. The study gave a list of 150 to 200 TCR beta chains associated with cytomegalovirus. At a false discovery rate of 0.05, a later analysis linked some 18,000 TCR beta sequences to specific HLA alleles. V-gene and J-gene trimming of TCR beta chains was associated with a missense DCLRE1C variant in a later genetic analysis, and the association was replicated in an independent cohort. A few of the identified cytomegalovirus-associated TCR beta chains were confirmed in vitro to be specific for cytomegalovirus antigens. Because counts were too low, more than 15 rarely observed V segments, including chromosome 9 orphons, were excluded from the earlier analysis of around 640 of the donors. Linkage disequilibrium might explain the correlated functional status among segregating V segments, but an unknown experimental factor could not be excluded. Because some donors lacked HLA typing at each locus, the association tests relied only on the typed subset. A later analysis found that HLA-associated TCR beta chains were more clonally expanded and had lower generation probabilities than equally common non-associated chains. A cluster of highly shared sequence variants was judged likely to be a technical artifact of the sequencing pipeline. In both the original and validation cohorts, the classifier was reported to diagnose cytomegalovirus status with high specificity and sensitivity. Broadly in line with IMGT annotations, most TCR beta V segments showed up in productive rearrangements about 90% or about 30% of the time in an earlier analysis of 450 to 750 of the donors. This cohort had only TCR beta chains sequenced, and the lack of alpha or paired-chain data limited which features could be detected. According to the authors, the approach could potentially be generalized to other disease states and immunological phenotypes. A further reported finding was that TCR beta sequences accurately predicted the HLA-A and HLA-B alleles for most subjects in the first cohort. Strong co-occurrence of HLA alleles, especially DR and DQ, made assigning TCR associations to individual alleles difficult. Most CMV-associated TCR beta chains appeared to be HLA-restricted in a later analysis, and the HLA associations seemed to be driven largely by CMV exposure. Several of the top co-occurrence clusters appeared to be linked to parvovirus B19, influenza, CMV and Epstein-Barr virus, according to a later analysis. According to a later analysis, TCR association rates differed among HLA loci, with DRB1 alleles showing the most associated TCRs and HLA-C alleles showing the fewest. Most TCR sequences were seen in very few donors, while some public TCRs were found in many individuals. The only immune exposure information available for the cohort was CMV serostatus. A later genetic analysis reported fewer N-insertions in productive TCRs among donors in an Asian-associated ancestry cluster than the roughly 690-donor mean. The presence/absence analyses assumed that sequencing depth was roughly uniform across donors, and that assumption may not be true.

The library was produced with the immunoSEQ multiplex PCR assay. For the multiplex PCR, a mixture combining 60 forward primers for TCR Vbeta segments and 13 reverse primers for TCR Jbeta segments was used. The CDR3 region of rearranged TCR beta genes was amplified from genomic DNA by a multiplex PCR assay. Amplified TCR beta libraries were sequenced as 87-base-pair reads on the Illumina HiSeq System. Per the original workflow: A later analysis counted some 80 million unique TCR beta chains across the 666 repertoires, and 9 million to 14 million of these chains were shared by at least two donors. To remove PCR and sequencing errors, raw reads were error-corrected and collapsed into unique sequences using a nearest-neighbor algorithm that merged closely related sequences. Alignment of CDR3 sequences to IMGT reference sequences was used to assign V, D and J gene segments. For a sequence to be retained, a match of at least six nucleotides to both a V gene segment and a J gene segment was required. A rearrangement counted as productive if the CDR3 had no stop codons and remained in frame with V and J, and every other rearrangement counted as non-productive. Following IMGT convention, CDR3 was defined as the stretch from the second conserved V-encoded cysteine up to the conserved J-encoded phenylalanine. The earlier analysis of some 540 of the donors excluded any sequence lacking an unambiguous match to a single V gene segment. In an earlier analysis of 587 of the donors, V segments were called functional above 56.7% productive rearrangements and were called segregating when the between-donor standard deviation exceeded 5%. To diagnose cytomegalovirus status from the catalog of TCR beta chain sequences, a statistical classification framework was built. In a later analysis, V and J genes were assigned by comparing TCR nucleotide sequences against IMGT/GENE-DB human TR gene sequences. Using the TCRdist pipeline, a later analysis assigned CDR3 sequences along with most-parsimonious VDJ recombination scenarios. A later analysis defined each TCR beta chain by its CDR3 amino acid sequence plus V-gene family, and excluded reads lacking a unique V-gene family. A later analysis removed roughly 590 highly shared, low-generation-probability nucleotide sequences to deal with suspected cross-contamination and a sequencing artifact. A later analysis calculated a clonal expansion index for each public chain from normalized within-repertoire ranks of inferred template counts. A later analysis computed generation probabilities with a VDJ recombination model fitted to out-of-frame rearrangements, and checked the results against IGoR. A later analysis scored TCR-TCR, TCR-HLA and TCR-CMV co-occurrence with hypergeometric tests, applying a repertoire-size bias correction to TCR pairs. False discovery rates were estimated in a later analysis by permuting HLA or CMV assignments 20 times. In a later analysis, co-occurring TCRs were grouped using DBSCAN, and TCRdist sequence similarity was added for clustering within HLA-allele-positive subsets. Co-occurrence clustering excluded repertoires with fewer than 30,000 or more than 120,000 public chains, plus five with anomalous nucleotide sharing. The source is immuneACCESS, and TCRdb retained only in-frame sequences with V and J called. Part of the clones is not carried over; for the studies checked, unresolved V genes explain less than half of this, and the remainder is unexplained. V and J calls and clone size are copied from that table; D and trimming were computed from the DNA. In this sample the table shows 150,000 to 200,000 clones, over 70% of which occur a single time. The ten largest clones represent just under 3% of the sample.

The cohort was made up of 500 to 800 healthy bone marrow donors. At the time of sampling, every cohort member was nominally healthy, though immune exposures that went unrecorded were likely present. The donor was CMV seropositive and belonged to the group of 250 to 300 seropositive cohort members. Every donor gave a peripheral blood sample, and the peripheral blood mononuclear cells from that sample were used for TCR beta sequencing. Genomic DNA extraction from the blood cell samples was performed with the Qiagen DNeasy Blood Extraction Kit. Regarding this clone: Its antigen is not yet known. Base qualities are missing; no much larger clone stands one base away.

At the junction V is shortened by 7 bases and J by 5 bases, with 8 bases in between. CDR1 and CDR2 are read off the germline V gene as LGHNT and FRNRAP. The CDR3 starts with the cysteine, ends with the phenylalanine, and has 11 residues. Left in the record is the CDR3 DNA by itself, 33 bases read in frame from the first base. This TCR derives from a woman aged 50 to 60 in good health and CMV-seropositive. The chain uses TRBV12-5 and TRBJ2-5; there is no confident call for the D gene. The sequenced material came from PBMCs. CDR3 sequence: CASALGETQYF. The sequenced DNA: TGTGCTAGTGCCCTCGGGGAGACCCAGTACTTC.